The source of this T cell receptor (beta chain) is a study of T cells and Merkel cell carcinoma outcomes. A word on this clone: The antigen is unknown.

General study points: Reportedly, T-cell repertoire with density predicts Merkel cell carcinoma outcomes.

The data were produced by immunoSEQ multiplex PCR, yet TCRdb's version contains in-frame clones alone and is incomplete. The table has some 13,000 clones, roughly 89% seen once. The J segment lost 6 bases and the V segment lost 5 bases, leaving 2 bases of the junction unmatched. The CDR3 runs to 12 residues. CDR1 is SGHVS and CDR2 is FQNEAQ in the germline V gene. The origin of this receptor is a human donor with Merkel cell carcinoma. The sample was tumor tissue from Merkel cell carcinoma. The genes are TRBV7-8 and TRBJ1-1, with 8 bases aligning to TRBD1. CDR3 loop: CASSLDRAEAFF. Here the CDR3 DNA reads TGTGCCAGCAGCCTGGACAGGGCTGAAGCTTTCTTT.